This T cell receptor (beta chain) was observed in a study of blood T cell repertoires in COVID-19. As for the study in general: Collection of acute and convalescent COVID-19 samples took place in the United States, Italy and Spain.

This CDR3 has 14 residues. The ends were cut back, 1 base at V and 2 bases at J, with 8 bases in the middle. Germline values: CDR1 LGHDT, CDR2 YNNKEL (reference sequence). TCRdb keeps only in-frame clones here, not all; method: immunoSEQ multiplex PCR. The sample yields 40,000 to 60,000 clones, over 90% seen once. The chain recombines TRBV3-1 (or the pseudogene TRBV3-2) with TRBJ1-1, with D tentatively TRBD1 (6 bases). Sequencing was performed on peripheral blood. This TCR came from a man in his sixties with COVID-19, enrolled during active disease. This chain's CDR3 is CASSQGTVNTEAFF. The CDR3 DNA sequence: TGTGCCAGCAGCCAAGGGACAGTAAACACTGAAGCTTTCTTT.